This T cell receptor (beta chain) was captured by sequencing in a study of CD8 T cells in Susac syndrome. CDR1 is MGHRA, CDR2 YSYEKL, per germline. There are 14 residues in the CDR3. With 2 bases removed from V and 6 bases from J, the gap between germline ends came to 13 bases. RNA in amounts of about 0.5 to 1 ug was reverse transcribed with random hexamers. It was immunoSEQ multiplex PCR that amplified TCR beta CDR3 across 54 Vbeta and 13 Jbeta. TCRdb re-called the immunoSEQ multiplex PCR reads through MiXCR, storing one row per CDR3 protein. The data show 130,000 to 150,000 distinct CDR3 sequences, approximately 95% seen once.

The TCR sequence derives from a human donor in good health. The chain couples TRBV4-1 to TRBJ1-1; D is uncertain. The sample consisted of CD8+ T cells from PBMCs. CDR3 nucleotides: TGCGCCAGCAGCCAAACATATGGTGACCCTGAAGCTTTCTTT. Translation: CASSQTYGDPEAFF.